This passage covers 21 T cell receptor beta chains from one sample sequenced in a study of control samples from healthy donors and cancer patients. Sequencing used immunoSEQ multiplex PCR; TCRdb keeps in-frame clones, though not all of them. The sample lists 120,000 or so clones; approximately 90% were seen once. Sequenced material: blood. The source of these receptors is a man aged 18 to 35 in good health.

The rearrangement links TRBV15 to TRBJ1-1; 8 nucleotides align to TRBD1. CDR1 and CDR2 (germline): LNHNV, YYDKDF (reference sequence). V shed 1 base and J 3 bases; nucleotides not matched to a gene: 13. The CDR3 totals 18 residues. The CDR3 bases are TGTGCCACCAGCAGAGGATACACCGGACAGGGAGGGTACACTGAAGCTTTCTTT. Its protein is CATSRGYTGQGGYTEAFF.

The chain uses TRBV6-5 and TRBJ1-2; possible D gene TRBD1, 5 bases. The CDR3 spans 13 residues. Trimming stripped 0 bases from V and 9 bases from J, with 11 bases between. Germline loops: CDR1 MNHEY, CDR2 SVGAGI. CDR3 sequence: CASSYSSGSRYTF. CDR3 DNA: TGTGCCAGCAGTTACTCGTCAGGGTCCCGCTACACCTTC.

The rearrangement uses TRBV5-1 and TRBJ2-1, with D possibly matching TRBD1 (6 bases). Germline-derived CDR1 and CDR2 are SGHRS and YFSETQ. The CDR3 extends over 13 amino acids. The V end lost 0 bases, the J end lost 5 bases, and 6 bases lay between the germline ends. CDR3 region: CASSLGDNNEQFF. The CDR3 DNA reads TGCGCCAGCAGCTTGGGGGACAACAATGAGCAGTTCTTC.

The chain joins TRBV11-2 to TRBJ1-6, with a weak D call TRBD1 (5 bases). The CDR3 is 17 residues long. The ends were cut back, 0 bases at V and 10 bases at J, with 19 bases in the middle. The germline V gene encodes CDR1 SGHAT and CDR2 FQNNGV. Here the CDR3 reads CASSLEAGRGLRSPLHF. CDR3 DNA: TGTGCCAGCAGCTTAGAGGCTGGAAGGGGTTTACGGTCACCCCTCCACTTT.

This clone was recorded only once. This chain links TRBV10-3 with TRBJ1-6; 7 bases fit TRBD1. This CDR3 has 14 residues. The ends lost 2 bases at V and 8 bases at J; junction bases unmatched: 3. Germline CDR1 reads ENHRY; CDR2 reads SYGVKD. The CDR3 here is CAISEVTGDSPLHF. CDR3 DNA: TGTGCCATCAGTGAGGTTACAGGGGATTCACCCCTCCACTTT.

The chain couples TRBV27 to TRBJ1-5, with 8 bases lining up with TRBD1. V lost 4 bases and J lost 4; bases outside the gene matches: 6. The germline gives CDR1 MNHEY, CDR2 SMNVEV (reference sequence). The CDR3 covers 15 residues. The CDR3 loop reads CASSSRDRSNQPQHF. The CDR3 DNA is TGTGCCAGCAGTTCCCGGGACAGGTCAAATCAGCCCCAGCATTTT.

The chain links TRBV6-5 to TRBJ1-5; D is unclear. The CDR3 has 15 amino acids. The V end lost 8 bases, the J end lost 0 bases, and 14 bases lay between the germline ends. CDR1 and CDR2 from the germline V gene are MNHEY and SVGAGI. The CDR3 loop is CASQETLYSNQPQHF. Here the CDR3 DNA reads TGTGCCAGCCAAGAAACCCTATATAGCAATCAGCCCCAGCATTTT.

This chain links TRBV19 with TRBJ2-5; D call uncertain. The CDR3 covers 13 residues. V lost 5 bases and J lost 3, with 10 bases in between. Germline lookup yields CDR1 LNHDA and CDR2 SQIVND (reference sequence). CDR3 amino acids: CASSHRSEETQYF. The CDR3 DNA reads TGTGCCAGTAGTCATCGGTCTGAAGAGACCCAGTACTTC. Full variable domain (outside the CDR3, taken from reference TRBV19 and TRBJ2-5): DGGITQSPKYLFRKEGQNVTLSCEQNLNHDAMYWYRQDPGQGLRLIYYSQIVNDFQKGDIAEGYSVSREKKESFPLTVTSAQKNPTAFYLCASSHRSEETQYFGPGTRLLVL.

The J gene is TRBJ2-7, the V gene TRBV2, with 8 bases matching TRBD1. In germline, CDR1 is SNHLY, CDR2 FYNNEI. The J segment lost 1 base and the V segment lost 8 bases, leaving 7 bases of the junction unmatched. The CDR3 consists of 14 residues. CDR3 sequence (DNA): TGTGCCAGCCGCGGGACAGGTCTTTCCTACGAGCAGTACTTC. It translates to CASRGTGLSYEQYF.

The rearrangement uses TRBV7-9 and TRBJ1-1; D is possibly TRBD1 (5 bases). The germline V gene encodes CDR1 SEHNR and CDR2 FQNEAQ (reference sequence). Trimming took off 5 bases at V and 8 bases at J, with 12 bases between the two ends. The CDR3 length is 12 residues. In nucleotides, the CDR3 is TGTGCCAGCAGCCAAGGGACTGAGGAAGCTTTCTTT. As protein: CASSQGTEEAFF. The full variable domain, in which reference TRBV7-9 and TRBJ1-1 provide the parts outside the CDR3, is DTGVSQNPRHKITKRGQNVTFRCDPISEHNRLYWYRQTLGQGPEFLTYFQNEAQLEKSRLLSDRFSAERPKGSFSTLEIQRTEQGDSAMYLCASSQGTEEAFFGQGTRLTVV.

The chain couples TRBV29-1 to TRBJ2-5; TRBD2 matches at 9 bases. V was pared by 6 bases and J by 4 bases, with 9 bases of the junction left unmatched. The length of the CDR3 is 14 residues. CDR1 is SQVTM, CDR2 ANQGSEA, per germline. The CDR3 DNA sequence: TGCAGCGTCGGGAGCGGGGGGCCGGGAGAGACCCAGTACTTC. This translates into CSVGSGGPGETQYF.

This clone was recorded only once. The chain joins TRBV5-1 to TRBJ2-5; possibly TRBD2 for D (6 bases). Germline values: CDR1 SGHRS, CDR2 YFSETQ. Deletions cut 6 bases from V and 5 bases from J, with 14 bases between. The CDR3 loop spans 13 amino acids. The CDR3 nucleotides read TGCGCCAGCACCCTGCCGGGGGACGAGACCCAGTACTTC. Protein product: CASTLPGDETQYF.

V gene TRBV18 combines with J gene TRBJ2-7, with D maybe TRBD2 (5 bases). The CDR3 extends over 15 amino acids. Trimming took 2 bases from V and 3 from J, leaving 14 bases between them. Germline CDR1 reads KGHSH; CDR2 reads LQKENI. CDR3: CASSPGDWESYEQYF. As DNA, the CDR3 is TGTGCCAGCTCACCAGGAGATTGGGAGAGCTACGAGCAGTACTTC.

V is TRBV10-3 and J is TRBJ2-2; 7 positions match TRBD1. Germline V gene lookup returns CDR1 ENHRY and CDR2 SYGVKD. The length of the CDR3 is 16 residues. The V gene end was trimmed by 6 bases and the J gene end by 2 bases; junction bases not matched to a gene: 9. CDR3 protein: CAISPTGTVNTGELFF. The CDR3 coding sequence is TGTGCCATCAGCCCAACCGGGACAGTCAACACCGGGGAGCTGTTTTTT.

The chain links TRBV7-9 to TRBJ1-2; possible D gene TRBD1, 5 bases. CDR3 length: 14 residues. Trimming shortened V by 2 bases and J by 1 base, and 8 bases separated the two germline ends. The germline gives CDR1 SEHNR, CDR2 FQNEAQ (reference sequence). CDR3 nucleotide sequence: TGTGCCAGCAGCTTACTTGACAGTAACTATGGCTACACCTTC. This gives the protein CASSLLDSNYGYTF.

This clone showed up just a few times. The CDR3 is CASSYSLGDNEQFF. The CDR3 DNA follows: TGTGCCAGCAGTTACTCTCTAGGGGACAATGAGCAGTTCTTC. The chain uses TRBV6-5 and TRBJ2-1, with D possibly being TRBD1 (5 bases). The CDR3 extends over 14 amino acids. The germline V gene encodes CDR1 MNHEY and CDR2 SVGAGI. Trimming took off 0 bases at V and 5 bases at J, with 8 bases between the two ends.

The rearrangement uses TRBV5-1 and TRBJ1-1, with D uncertain. V gave up 0 bases and J gave up 3 bases, with 3 bases separating them. Germline CDR1 reads SGHRS; CDR2 reads YFSETQ. This CDR3 is built from 12 residues. The CDR3: CASSLGHTEAFF. CDR3 bases: TGCGCCAGCAGCTTGGGGCACACTGAAGCTTTCTTT.

The chain carries TRBV19 and TRBJ1-2; no reliable D call. Germline lookup yields CDR1 LNHDA and CDR2 SQIVND (reference sequence). The length of the CDR3 is 16 residues. Trimming stripped 4 bases from V and 5 bases from J, with 20 bases between. The CDR3 spells CASSTDGSARGYGYTF. In DNA form, the CDR3 reads TGTGCCAGTAGTACAGACGGGTCGGCTCGAGGGTATGGCTACACCTTC.

The chain combines TRBV5-1 with TRBJ1-1; 7 nucleotides line up with TRBD1. CDR3 length equals 13 residues. The germline gives CDR1 SGHRS, CDR2 YFSETQ. Germline trimming cut 4 bases from V and 3 bases from J; bases unmatched to any gene: 3. CDR3 region: CASSLDRDTEAFF. The CDR3 DNA sequence: TGCGCCAGCAGCCTTGACAGGGACACTGAAGCTTTCTTT.

This clone was detected once. The chain employs TRBV6-1 and TRBJ2-7; D uncertain. The CDR3 extends over 13 amino acids. CDR1 MNHNS and CDR2 SASEGT come from the germline V gene. V was clipped by 0 bases and J by 0 bases, with 3 bases between them. CDR3 DNA sequence: TGTGCCAGCAGTGAAGCTGACTCCTACGAGCAGTACTTC. Amino acids: CASSEADSYEQYF.

The rearrangement links TRBV5-1 to TRBJ1-2; tentative D call: TRBD1 (5 bases). CDR3 length: 15 amino acids. Per germline, CDR1 SGHRS and CDR2 YFSETQ. V was trimmed by 0 bases and J by 2 bases, leaving 11 bases between them. The CDR3 sequence: CASSLGGGANYGYTF. CDR3 coding DNA: TGCGCCAGCAGCTTGGGCGGGGGAGCGAACTATGGCTACACCTTC.